This T cell receptor beta chain was captured by sequencing in a study of cytomegalovirus exposure and HLA in healthy donors. V was pared by 5 bases and J by 3 bases, with 6 bases of the junction left unmatched. The germline gives CDR1 MNHEY, CDR2 SMNVEV (reference sequence). The CDR3 covers 16 residues. Findings of the study overall: Presence/absence analyses rested on an assumption that sequencing depth was roughly uniform across donors. The study found most TCR sequences rare, yet found some public TCRs in many donors.

Primers included in the PCR were 60 Vbeta and 13 Jbeta primers. The assay was immunoSEQ multiplex PCR, and TCRdb's table has in-frame clones only and misses some. This sample contains around 75,000 clones. Comment on this clone: Its antigen is undetermined.

Sequenced material: PBMCs. The source of this sequence is a boy younger than 18 in good health and CMV-seronegative. V usage is TRBV27 and J usage is TRBJ2-1; TRBD2 matches at 11 bases. This chain's CDR3 is CASSTLTSGGYNEQFF. The DNA of the CDR3 is TGTGCCAGCAGTACACTAACTAGCGGGGGCTACAATGAGCAGTTCTTC.